Listed below are T cell receptor beta chains from one sample, sequenced in a study of T cells in Graves' hyperthyroidism and ophthalmopathy. TCRdb re-analysed the multiplex PCR reads in MiXCR, keeping a single row per CDR3 protein. The sample records a few hundred thousand distinct CDR3 sequences, 15% to 20% being singletons. The sample taken for sequencing was blood. The receptors derive from a woman between 35 and 50 years old with Graves' ophthalmopathy. The conserved cysteine and the conserved F or W are not part of the CDR3 here. The order of the fields is J gene, V gene, CDR3 protein.

TRBJ1-5	TRBV6-1	ASKGSGNQPQH
TRBJ1-4	TRBV27	ASSLRENEKLF
TRBJ2-1	TRBV19	ASSIQGNSGYNEQF
TRBJ1-5	TRBV7-6	ARPPDPYNQPQH
TRBJ1-1	TRBV19	ASSLLPGTGLYHEAF
TRBJ2-6	TRBV7-9	ASSLVSGANVLP
TRBJ1-5	TRBV2	ASSDSLNQPQH
TRBJ2-1	TRBV28	ASSLLGLAGEYNEQF
TRBJ2-1	TRBV2	ASRGTSSPNEQF
TRBJ2-5	TRBV11-2	ASSLGVEGTQY
TRBJ2-7	TRBV2	ASSERTSHSYEQY
TRBJ1-5	TRBV12-3/TRBV12-4	ASSFMTAGYQPQH
TRBJ2-3	TRBV28	ASSPRNFGTSGISDTQY
TRBJ2-2	TRBV20-1	SAKASGDTGELF
TRBJ2-2	TRBV4-1	ASSPTDLPSGELF
TRBJ1-4	TRBV18	ASSPRQGGEKLF
TRBJ2-7	TRBV20-1	SAAGERGTSYEQY
TRBJ2-3	TRBV19	ASSDMSTDTQY
TRBJ1-5	TRBV20-1	SARSLGGGNQPQH
TRBJ2-7	TRBV18	ASSLDRGKSYEQY
TRBJ2-5	TRBV6-4	ASSDPRDPWGTQY
TRBJ2-1	TRBV24-1	ATSGTGTGVNEQF
TRBJ1-5	TRBV6-1	ASSHRDRGRGGPEPQH
TRBJ2-7	TRBV9	ASSAASGGIYEQY
TRBJ2-7	TRBV20-1	SAPDRGHPYEQY
TRBJ2-1	TRBV15	ATSRDRGGRDEQF
TRBJ2-6	TRBV10-2	ASRPQAGQGGANVLT
TRBJ1-2	TRBV5-4	ASSFGGQAGYGYT
TRBJ1-3	TRBV18	ASSPRQGYHSGNTIY
TRBJ1-6	TRBV7-9	ASSLANFRDRNSPLH
TRBJ2-5	TRBV30	AWSSKTQY
TRBJ1-1	TRBV9	ATGEGMNTEAF
TRBJ1-3	TRBV28	ASSNDDRNTIY
TRBJ2-4	TRBV27	ASSLWGGGGSDIQY
TRBJ2-3	TRBV30	AWSVQATDTQY
TRBJ2-3	TRBV20-1	SASGRTTDTQY
TRBJ1-1	TRBV12-3/TRBV12-4	ASSFLLTEAF
TRBJ2-7	TRBV15	ATSRVFNTYEQY
TRBJ2-7	TRBV5-1	ASSPEGQYEQY
TRBJ1-2	TRBV18	ASSTSGTLGDT
TRBJ2-7	TRBV20-1	SARDGGTSGGEQY
TRBJ2-2	TRBV5-6	ASSFSTRTSGRSAGELF
TRBJ1-5	TRBV5-1	ASSLGGGTGDSNQPQH
TRBJ1-2	TRBV28	ASSPTGRPYGYT
TRBJ2-7	TRBV3-1	ASSLREEQY
TRBJ2-3	TRBV11-2	ASSHSRGADTQY
TRBJ1-2	TRBV5-5	ASSLLSGWDYGYT
TRBJ1-6	TRBV5-1	ASRDPGQNSPLH
TRBJ2-5	TRBV4-1	ASSQGRAGGETQY